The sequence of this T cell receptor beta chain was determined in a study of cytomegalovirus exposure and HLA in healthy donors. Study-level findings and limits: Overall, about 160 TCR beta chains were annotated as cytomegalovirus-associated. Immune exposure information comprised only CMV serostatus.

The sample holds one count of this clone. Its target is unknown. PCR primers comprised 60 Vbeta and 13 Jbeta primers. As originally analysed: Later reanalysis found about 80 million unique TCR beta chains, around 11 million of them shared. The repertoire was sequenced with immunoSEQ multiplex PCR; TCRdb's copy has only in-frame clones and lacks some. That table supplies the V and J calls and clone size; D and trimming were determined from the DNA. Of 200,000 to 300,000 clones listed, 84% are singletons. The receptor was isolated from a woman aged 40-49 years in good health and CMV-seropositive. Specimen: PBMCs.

This chain's CDR3 is CASSSFGTGSRYEQYF. The CDR3 nucleotides are TGTGCCAGCTCCTCATTTGGGACAGGGAGTCGCTACGAGCAGTACTTC. This chain uses TRBV27 with TRBJ2-7; 9 bases are a match to TRBD1. Germline lookup yields CDR1 MNHEY and CDR2 SMNVEV (reference sequence). The CDR3 contains 16 residues. V lost 8 bases, J lost 3 bases, and 14 bases stayed unmatched.